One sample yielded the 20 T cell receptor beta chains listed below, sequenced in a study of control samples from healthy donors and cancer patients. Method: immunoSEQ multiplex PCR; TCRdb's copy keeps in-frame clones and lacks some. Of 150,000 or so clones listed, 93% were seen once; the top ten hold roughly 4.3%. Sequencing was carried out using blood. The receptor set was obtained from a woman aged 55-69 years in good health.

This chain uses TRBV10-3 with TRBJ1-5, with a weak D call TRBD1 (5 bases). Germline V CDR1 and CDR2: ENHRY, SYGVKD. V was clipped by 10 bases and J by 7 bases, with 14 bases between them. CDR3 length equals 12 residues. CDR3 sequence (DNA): TGTGCCAACGGAGAAGGGGTCCAGCCCCAGCATTTT. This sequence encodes CANGEGVQPQHF.

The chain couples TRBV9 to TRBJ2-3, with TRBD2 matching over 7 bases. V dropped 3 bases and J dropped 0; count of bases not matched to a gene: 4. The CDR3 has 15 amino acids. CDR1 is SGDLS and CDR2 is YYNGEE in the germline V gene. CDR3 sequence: CASSAVGGSTDTQYF. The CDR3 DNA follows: TGTGCCAGCAGCGCGGTGGGGGGGAGCACAGATACGCAGTATTTT.

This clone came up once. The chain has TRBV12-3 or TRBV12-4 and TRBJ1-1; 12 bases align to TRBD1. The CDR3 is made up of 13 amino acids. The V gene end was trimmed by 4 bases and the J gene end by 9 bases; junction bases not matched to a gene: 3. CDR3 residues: CASSYGTGGKAFF. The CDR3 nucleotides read TGTGCCAGCAGTTATGGGACAGGGGGCAAAGCTTTCTTT.

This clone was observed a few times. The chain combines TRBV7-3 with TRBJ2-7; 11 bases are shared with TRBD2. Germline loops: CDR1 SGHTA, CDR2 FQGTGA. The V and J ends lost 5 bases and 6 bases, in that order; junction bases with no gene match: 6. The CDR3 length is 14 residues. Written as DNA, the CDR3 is TGTGCCAGCAGCATTAGCGGGGGGGATCCCGAGCAGTACTTC. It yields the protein CASSISGGDPEQYF.

The DNA for the CDR3 is TGTGCCAGCAGCTTGGTAGAGACCCTCTCCTACGAGCAGTACTTC. Translated, it gives CASSLVETLSYEQYF. V and J are TRBV5-6 and TRBJ2-7; D unclear. V was clipped by 0 bases and J by 0 bases, with 10 bases between them. This CDR3 comprises 15 residues. Germline-derived CDR1 and CDR2 are SGHDT and YYEEEE.

The CDR3 region is CASSPILASSYNSPLHF. For the CDR3, the DNA is TGTGCCAGCAGCCCAATCCTGGCGAGCTCCTATAATTCACCCCTCCACTTT. The rearrangement joins TRBV7-9 to TRBJ1-6; the D is unclear. The CDR3 loop spans 17 amino acids. Trimming stripped 5 bases from V and 0 bases from J, with 14 bases between. Looked up from germline, CDR1 is SEHNR and CDR2 is FQNEAQ (reference sequence).

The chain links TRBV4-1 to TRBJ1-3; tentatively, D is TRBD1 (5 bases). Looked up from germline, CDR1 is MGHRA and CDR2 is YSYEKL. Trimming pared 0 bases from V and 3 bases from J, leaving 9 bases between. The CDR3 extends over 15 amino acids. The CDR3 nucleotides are TGCGCCAGCAGCCAAGATTGGGGGAATGGAAACACCATATATTTT. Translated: CASSQDWGNGNTIYF.

CDR3 sequence: CASSLGGPSSGEQYF. The CDR3 nucleotides are TGTGCCAGCAGCTTGGGGGGTCCCAGTTCAGGCGAGCAGTACTTC. The chain has TRBV7-9 and TRBJ2-7; a weak D match, TRBD2 (6 bases). Germline V lookup: CDR1 SEHNR, CDR2 FQNEAQ (reference sequence). The CDR3 spans 15 residues. V was pared by 3 bases and J by 6 bases, with 18 bases between.

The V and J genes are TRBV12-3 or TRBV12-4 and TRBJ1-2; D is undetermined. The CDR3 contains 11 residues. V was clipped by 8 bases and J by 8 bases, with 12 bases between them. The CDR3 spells CASGRVNGYTF. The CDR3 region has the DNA TGTGCCAGCGGAAGGGTGAACGGCTACACCTTC.

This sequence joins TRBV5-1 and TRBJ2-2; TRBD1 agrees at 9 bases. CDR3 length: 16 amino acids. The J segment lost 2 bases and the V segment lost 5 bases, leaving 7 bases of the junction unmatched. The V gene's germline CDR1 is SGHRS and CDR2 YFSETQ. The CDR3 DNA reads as TGCGCCAGCAGGCCCCCGGGACAGGGAAACACCGGGGAGCTGTTTTTT. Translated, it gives CASRPPGQGNTGELFF.

CDR3 nucleotides: TGTGCCAGCAGCCCCTACTTTACCGCCGGTAATTCACCCCTCCACTTT. It encodes CASSPYFTAGNSPLHF. V gene TRBV7-2 combines with J gene TRBJ1-6; D gene uncertain. This CDR3 is built from 16 residues. V was cut by 5 bases and J by 6 bases, with 17 bases left in between. Germline V gene lookup returns CDR1 SGHTA and CDR2 FQGNSA.

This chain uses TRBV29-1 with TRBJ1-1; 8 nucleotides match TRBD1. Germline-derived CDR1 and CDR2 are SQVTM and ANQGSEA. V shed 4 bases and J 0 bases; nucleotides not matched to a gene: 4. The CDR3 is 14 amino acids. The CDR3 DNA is TGCAGCGTTGCGCCGGGACAGGTGAACACTGAAGCTTTCTTT. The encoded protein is CSVAPGQVNTEAFF.

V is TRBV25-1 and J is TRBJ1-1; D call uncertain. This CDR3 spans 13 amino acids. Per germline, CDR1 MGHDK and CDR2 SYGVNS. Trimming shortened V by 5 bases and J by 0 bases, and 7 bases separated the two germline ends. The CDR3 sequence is CASSPNMNTEAFF. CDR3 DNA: TGTGCCAGCAGTCCCAACATGAACACTGAAGCTTTCTTT.

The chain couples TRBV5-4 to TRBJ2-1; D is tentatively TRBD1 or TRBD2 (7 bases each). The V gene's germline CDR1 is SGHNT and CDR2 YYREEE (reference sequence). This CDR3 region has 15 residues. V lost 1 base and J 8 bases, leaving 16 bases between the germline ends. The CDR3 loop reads CASSLTQGGQYEQFF. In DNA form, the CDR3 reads TGTGCCAGCAGCTTGACCCAGGGGGGGCAATATGAGCAGTTCTTC. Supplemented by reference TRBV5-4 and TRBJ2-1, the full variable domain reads ETGVTQSPTHLIKTRGQQVTLRCSSQSGHNTVSWYQQALGQGPQFIFQYYREEENGRGNFPPRFSGLQFPNYSSELNVNALELDDSALYLCASSLTQGGQYEQFFGPGTRLTVL.

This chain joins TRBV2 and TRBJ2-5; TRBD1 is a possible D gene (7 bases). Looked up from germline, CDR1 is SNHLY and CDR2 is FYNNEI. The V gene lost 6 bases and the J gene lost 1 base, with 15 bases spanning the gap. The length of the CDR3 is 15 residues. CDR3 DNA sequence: TGTGCCAGCAGGGGGGGACAGACTATCCAAGAGACCCAGTACTTC. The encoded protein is CASRGGQTIQETQYF.

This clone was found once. In nucleotides, the CDR3 is TGCGCCAGCAGTCAGCTGCAGAATAACTATGGCTACACCTTC. Amino acids: CASSQLQNNYGYTF. This chain connects TRBV23-1 to TRBJ1-2; D remains unclear. TRBV23-1 is identified as an open reading frame with a role that is uncertain. The CDR3 has 14 residues. V was shortened by 3 bases and J by 1 base, with 9 bases between the two germline ends.

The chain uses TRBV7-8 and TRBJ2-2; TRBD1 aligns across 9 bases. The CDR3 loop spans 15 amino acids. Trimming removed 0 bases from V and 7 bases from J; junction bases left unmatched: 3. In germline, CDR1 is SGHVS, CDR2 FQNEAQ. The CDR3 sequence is CASSLATGGIGELFF. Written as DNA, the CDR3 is TGTGCCAGCAGCTTAGCAACAGGGGGCATCGGGGAGCTGTTTTTT.

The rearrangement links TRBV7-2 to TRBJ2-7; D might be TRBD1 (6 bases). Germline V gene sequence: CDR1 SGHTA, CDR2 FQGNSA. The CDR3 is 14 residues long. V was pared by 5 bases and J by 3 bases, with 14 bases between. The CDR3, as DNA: TGTGCCAGCAGCGCGGACAGTTTAGTCTACGAGCAGTACTTC. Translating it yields CASSADSLVYEQYF.

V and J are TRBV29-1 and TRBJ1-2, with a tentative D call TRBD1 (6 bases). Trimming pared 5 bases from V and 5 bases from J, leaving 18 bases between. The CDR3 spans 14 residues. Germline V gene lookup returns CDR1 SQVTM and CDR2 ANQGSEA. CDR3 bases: TGCAGCGTTCCCGCCGAACAGGGCAGGTATGGCTACACCTTC. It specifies CSVPAEQGRYGYTF.

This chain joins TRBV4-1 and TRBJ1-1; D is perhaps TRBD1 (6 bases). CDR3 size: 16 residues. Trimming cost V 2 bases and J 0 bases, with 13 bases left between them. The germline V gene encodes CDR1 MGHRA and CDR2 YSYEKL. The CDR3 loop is CASSQKLQGMNTEAFF. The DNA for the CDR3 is TGCGCCAGCAGCCAAAAATTACAGGGAATGAACACTGAAGCTTTCTTT.